The source of this T cell receptor beta chain is a study of control samples from healthy donors and cancer patients. This table comes from immunoSEQ multiplex PCR, and its TCRdb copy is limited to in-frame clones, with some not included. This sample has 130,000 to 150,000 clones, with roughly 94% found just once. CDR3 length: 14 amino acids. The germline CDR1 and CDR2 sequences are SGHRS and YFSETQ. Losses at the gene ends were 0 bases for V and 4 bases for J; bases not matched to a gene: 3. The V and J genes are TRBV5-1 and TRBJ2-5; 7 nucleotides align to TRBD2. Input material: PBMCs. This receptor was taken from a man aged 60 to 69 with colorectal cancer. In DNA, the CDR3 is TGCGCCAGCAGCTTGGAGGGCGGGGGAGAGACCCAGTACTTC. Amino acid sequence: CASSLEGGGETQYF.